This passage covers 27 T cell receptor beta chains from one sample sequenced in a study of T cells in Graves' hyperthyroidism and ophthalmopathy. The CDR3 regions of TCR beta were amplified from RNA transcripts. A first-round RT-PCR of the TCR CDR3 used the HTBI primer set. Each CDR3 protein is one row after TCRdb ran MiXCR on the multiplex PCR reads. This repertoire shows around 380,000 distinct CDR3 sequences, approximately 15% found once; its top ten account for about a fifth. Sequenced: blood. The receptors were gathered from a man aged 25 to 45 with Graves' hyperthyroidism that later progressed to Graves' ophthalmopathy.

This clonotype was seen at least ten times. The chain carries TRBV27 and TRBJ1-2, with D tentatively TRBD1 (5 bases). The V end was cut by 5 bases, the J end by 6 bases, with 10 bases between. This CDR3 comprises 12 residues. Germline lookup yields CDR1 MNHEY and CDR2 SMNVEV (reference sequence). DNA for the CDR3: TGTGCCAGCAGTCTGAGGGGAAATGGCTACACCTTC. This gives the protein CASSLRGNGYTF.

In this sample, this clonotype turned up many times. The V call is TRBV28, the J call TRBJ1-4, with 9 bases that match TRBD1. The CDR3 loop spans 15 amino acids. With V trimmed by 7 bases and J by 7 bases, 10 bases remained unmatched. The V gene's germline CDR1 is MDHEN and CDR2 SYDVKM. CDR3 amino acids: CASNPSGQGSEKLFF. The CDR3 DNA sequence: TGTGCCAGCAACCCGTCCGGACAGGGGAGTGAAAAACTGTTTTTT.

This clonotype was found many times. The J gene is TRBJ1-1, the V gene TRBV28; no reliable D call. CDR1 is MDHEN and CDR2 is SYDVKM in the germline V gene. The CDR3 has 15 amino acids. Trimming removed 8 bases at V and 0 bases at J, with 16 bases between. The CDR3 DNA is TGTGCCAGCCTAATGTGGGGAGGGATGAACACTGAAGCTTTCTTT. This codes for CASLMWGGMNTEAFF.

This clonotype showed up just a few times. The chain combines TRBV9 with TRBJ1-3, with TRBD1 as a possible D gene (6 bases). CDR1 SGDLS and CDR2 YYNGEE come from the germline V gene. V was clipped by 7 bases and J by 0 bases, with 11 bases between them. The CDR3 has 14 residues. In DNA, the CDR3 is TGTGCCAGCGGAGGGGGGAACTCTGGAAACACCATATATTTT. As protein: CASGGGNSGNTIYF.

The chain links TRBV5-5 to TRBJ1-4; 7 bases fit TRBD1. CDR1 SGHKS and CDR2 YYEKEE come from the germline V gene (reference sequence). The CDR3 contains 16 residues. Germline trimming cut 1 base from V and 8 bases from J; bases unmatched to any gene: 11. CDR3 residues: CASSLYVTGSKEKLFF. CDR3 bases: TGTGCCAGCAGCTTGTATGTGACAGGGAGTAAGGAAAAACTGTTTTTT.

The chain uses TRBV4-1 and TRBJ2-1; D uncertain. The length of the CDR3 is 16 residues. The germline CDR1 and CDR2 sequences are MGHRA and YSYEKL. V lost 0 bases and J lost 3, with 12 bases in between. The CDR3 reads CASSQEDGNLYNEQFF. For the CDR3, the DNA is TGCGCCAGCAGCCAAGAGGACGGAAATCTCTACAATGAGCAGTTCTTC.

This clonotype was counted ten times or more. The V call is TRBV7-3, the J call TRBJ2-1, with TRBD2 matching over 9 bases. After removal of 2 bases from V and 7 bases from J, the junction contained 12 bases not matched to a gene. Germline V gene data show CDR1 as SGHTA and CDR2 as FQGTGA. CDR3 length: 17 amino acids. The CDR3 here is CASSLGQRGVPGNEQFF. As DNA, the CDR3 is TGTGCCAGCAGCTTAGGGCAGCGGGGGGTTCCGGGGAATGAGCAGTTCTTC.

V is TRBV18 and J is TRBJ1-3, with D perhaps TRBD1 (6 bases). This CDR3 region has 15 residues. Trimming stripped 3 bases from V and 8 bases from J, with 17 bases between. CDR1 and CDR2 (germline): KGHSH, LQKENI. The CDR3 protein is CASSPDWGGADTIYF. CDR3 nucleotides: TGTGCCAGCTCACCGGACTGGGGGGGCGCTGACACCATATATTTT.

The chain is built from TRBV27 and TRBJ1-1, with D maybe TRBD1 (5 bases). The germline V and J ends were trimmed by 5 bases and 0 bases, with 16 bases remaining between them. The CDR3 is 16 amino acids. In germline, CDR1 is MNHEY, CDR2 SMNVEV (reference sequence). CDR3 sequence reads: CASSARAGRMNTEAFF. Written as DNA, the CDR3 is TGTGCCAGCAGTGCCCGGGCAGGGAGGATGAACACTGAAGCTTTCTTT.

This clonotype was seen at least ten times. The chain couples TRBV5-5 to TRBJ2-1, with D tentatively TRBD2 (5 bases). This CDR3 contains 15 residues. The germline V gene encodes CDR1 SGHKS and CDR2 YYEKEE (reference sequence). Trimming stripped 4 bases from V and 0 bases from J, with 11 bases between. The CDR3 protein is CASSTSGSSYNEQFF. As DNA, the CDR3 is TGTGCCAGCAGCACAAGCGGTTCCTCCTACAATGAGCAGTTCTTC.

This clonotype showed up just a few times. The chain joins TRBV7-2 to TRBJ2-3; D is possibly TRBD1 (6 bases). V lost 4 bases, J lost 5 bases, and 10 bases lay in between. The CDR3 extends over 13 amino acids. CDR1 and CDR2 (germline): SGHTA, FQGNSA. The CDR3 DNA reads TGTGCCAGCAGCTCCCAACAGGGAGATACGCAGTATTTT. Residues: CASSSQQGDTQYF.

The chain combines TRBV6-4 with TRBJ1-2, with D possibly being TRBD1 (5 bases). This CDR3 contains 14 residues. The ends were cut back, 6 bases at V and 1 base at J, with 12 bases in the middle. The germline CDR1 and CDR2 sequences are MRHNA and SNTAGT. As DNA, the CDR3 is TGTGCCAGCAGGCCATCCGGGGGTAACTATGGCTACACCTTC. This gives the protein CASRPSGGNYGYTF.

The J gene is TRBJ2-3, the V gene TRBV4-2; maybe TRBD2 (6 bases). The CDR3 covers 15 residues. Germline V lookup: CDR1 LGHNA, CDR2 YNFKEQ. V lost 1 base, J lost 6 bases, and 14 bases lay in between. The DNA of the CDR3 is TGTGCCAGCAGCCAAGTGGCGGGGTTCAGGGATACGCAGTATTTT. It is translated as CASSQVAGFRDTQYF.

This clonotype was seen a few times. The CDR3 sequence: CASSWGLAGGPTDTQYF. As DNA, the CDR3 is TGCGCCAGCAGCTGGGGACTAGCGGGGGGGCCGACAGATACGCAGTATTTT. V gene TRBV5-1 combines with J gene TRBJ2-3, with 16 bases lining up with TRBD2. Germline values: CDR1 SGHRS, CDR2 YFSETQ. Trimming cost V 3 bases and J 3 bases; bases outside gene matches: 4. The CDR3 runs 17 residues.

V is TRBV7-9 and J is TRBJ1-2; tentative D call: TRBD1 (5 bases). Trimming removed 3 bases from V and 4 bases from J, with 12 bases in between. From germline, CDR1 is SEHNR and CDR2 FQNEAQ (reference sequence). This CDR3 has 14 amino acids. The chain's CDR3 is CASSLRRRGYGYTF. As DNA, the CDR3 is TGTGCCAGCAGCTTGAGGAGGAGGGGCTATGGCTACACCTTC. The entire variable domain, with the rest obtained from reference TRBV7-9 and TRBJ1-2, is as follows: DTGVSQNPRHKITKRGQNVTFRCDPISEHNRLYWYRQTLGQGPEFLTYFQNEAQLEKSRLLSDRFSAERPKGSFSTLEIQRTEQGDSAMYLCASSLRRRGYGYTFGSGTRLTVV.

This clonotype appeared many times. V is TRBV28 and J is TRBJ1-2; TRBD1 matches 12 bases. The CDR3 is made up of 16 amino acids. The germline V gene encodes CDR1 MDHEN and CDR2 SYDVKM. The J segment lost 1 base and the V segment lost 6 bases, leaving 6 bases of the junction unmatched. CDR3 DNA: TGTGCCAGCAGCCCGGGACAGGGGGCCAGTAACTATGGCTACACCTTC. Its protein product is CASSPGQGASNYGYTF.

This clonotype was found a few times. The V call is TRBV12-3 or TRBV12-4, the J call TRBJ2-2; D assignment may be TRBD1 or TRBD2 (5 bases each). CDR3 length: 15 residues. Trimming removed 2 bases from V and 5 bases from J, with 12 bases in between. CDR3 amino acids: CASSLYGGWTGELFF. The DNA for the CDR3 is TGTGCCAGCAGTTTATATGGGGGATGGACCGGGGAGCTGTTTTTT.

In regard to this clonotype: The germline gene is not matched at one end of the junction; a read error may be the cause. The V gene is TRBV11-1, the J gene TRBJ2-1; TRBD2 might be the D (7 bases). CDR3 length equals 15 residues. Germline CDR1 and CDR2: SGHAT and FQDESV (reference sequence). CDR3 bases: TGTACCAGCAGCTTTGGAGGGGGGGGGGGGAATGAGCAGTTCTTC. This translates into CTSSFGGGGGNEQFF.

This clonotype was detected many times. The chain uses TRBV29-1 and TRBJ1-5, with no clear D. The CDR3 has 13 amino acids. With 4 bases removed from V and 1 base from J, the gap between germline ends came to 8 bases. From germline, CDR1 is SQVTM and CDR2 ANQGSEA. This CDR3 reads CSVGYGSNQPQHF. CDR3 nucleotides: TGCAGCGTTGGCTACGGGAGCAATCAGCCCCAGCATTTT. Drawing the rest from reference TRBV29-1 and TRBJ1-5, the complete variable domain is SAVISQKPSRDICQRGTSLTIQCQVDSQVTMMFWYRQQPGQSLTLIATANQGSEATYESGFVIDKFPISRPNLTFSTLTVSNMSPEDSSIYLCSVGYGSNQPQHFGDGTRLSIL.

V and J are TRBV19 and TRBJ2-7, with unresolved D. CDR1 and CDR2 from the germline V gene are LNHDA and SQIVND (reference sequence). The CDR3 length is 14 residues. Trimming removed 7 bases at V and 4 bases at J, with 17 bases between. As DNA, the CDR3 is TGTGCCAGTAATTCAAGATCCTACCCTTACGAGCAGTACTTC. It is translated as CASNSRSYPYEQYF.

This clonotype was recorded many times. This rearrangement joins TRBV13 to TRBJ2-3; a possible D gene is TRBD1 (6 bases). CDR1 and CDR2 from the germline V gene are PRHDT and FYEKMQ (reference sequence). The germline V and J ends were trimmed by 5 bases and 5 bases, with 17 bases remaining between them. The CDR3 is 15 residues long. CDR3 protein: CASSPQGIGGDTQYF. For the CDR3, the DNA is TGTGCCAGCAGCCCGCAGGGGATCGGTGGAGATACGCAGTATTTT.

This clonotype was counted many times. The chain recombines TRBV28 with TRBJ1-3; 10 bases are a match to TRBD1. CDR3 length: 14 residues. Unmatched junction bases numbered 10, after V lost 4 bases and J lost 13 bases. Germline assignment: CDR1 MDHEN and CDR2 SYDVKM. CDR3 sequence (DNA): TGTGCCAGCAGTTCCCCCCCGGGACAGGGGTTAATATATTTT. Amino acids: CASSSPPGQGLIYF.

Remarks on this clonotype: A read error may produce the germline difference seen at one junction end. The rearrangement links TRBV27 to TRBJ2-1; no clear D. The CDR3 is made up of 15 amino acids. The germline gives CDR1 MNHEY, CDR2 SMNVEV (reference sequence). DNA of the CDR3: TGTGCCAGCAGTCACTTGGATAGCTCCCACAATGAGCAGTTCTTC. This codes for CASSHLDSSHNEQFF.

This clonotype was seen many times. The CDR3 reads CASSPTGTGANVLTF. CDR3 nucleotides: TGTGCCAGCAGCCCGACAGGGACCGGGGCCAACGTCCTGACTTTC. The rearrangement joins TRBV7-3 to TRBJ2-6; 7 nucleotides line up with TRBD1. Germline CDR1 reads SGHTA; CDR2 reads FQGTGA. The CDR3 spans 15 residues. V dropped 5 bases and J dropped 4; count of bases not matched to a gene: 5.

The table lists this clonotype with many counts. This chain joins TRBV27 and TRBJ2-3; no firm D call. The CDR3 is 13 amino acids. Germline-derived CDR1 and CDR2 are MNHEY and SMNVEV (reference sequence). V shed 7 bases and J shed 6 bases, with 14 bases lying between them. The CDR3 is CASNTARRDTQYF. The CDR3 region has the DNA TGTGCCAGCAATACAGCCCGGCGGGATACGCAGTATTTT.

This clonotype showed up many times. The chain uses TRBV12-3 or TRBV12-4 and TRBJ2-3; unclear D gene. This CDR3 contains 14 residues. The V end was cut by 5 bases, the J end by 4 bases, with 13 bases between. This CDR3 is CASSNPQKADTQYF. In DNA form, the CDR3 reads TGTGCCAGCAGTAACCCCCAAAAGGCAGATACGCAGTATTTT.

This sequence joins TRBV6-5 and TRBJ1-1, with a tentative D call TRBD1 (6 bases). This CDR3 has 14 residues. Germline V gives CDR1 MNHEY, CDR2 SVGAGI. Trimming left V 2 bases short and J 5 bases short, with 12 bases between. This chain's CDR3 is CASSYEDSGTEAFF. In DNA, the CDR3 is TGTGCCAGCAGTTACGAGGACAGTGGGACTGAAGCTTTCTTT.